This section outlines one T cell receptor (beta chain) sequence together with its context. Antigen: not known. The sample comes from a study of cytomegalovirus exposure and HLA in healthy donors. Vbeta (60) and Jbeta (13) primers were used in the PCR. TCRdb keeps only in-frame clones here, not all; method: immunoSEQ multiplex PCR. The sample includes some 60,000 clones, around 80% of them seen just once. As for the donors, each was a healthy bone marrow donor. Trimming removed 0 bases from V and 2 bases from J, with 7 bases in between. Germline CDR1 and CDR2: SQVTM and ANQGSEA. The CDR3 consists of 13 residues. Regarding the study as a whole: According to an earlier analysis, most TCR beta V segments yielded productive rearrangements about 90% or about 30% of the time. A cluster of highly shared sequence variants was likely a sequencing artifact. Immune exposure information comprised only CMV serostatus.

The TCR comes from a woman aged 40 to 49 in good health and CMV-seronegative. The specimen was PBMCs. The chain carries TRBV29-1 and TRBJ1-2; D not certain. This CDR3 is CSVEEIRNYGYTF. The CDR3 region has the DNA TGCAGCGTTGAAGAGATCAGGAACTATGGCTACACCTTC.